These 17 T cell receptor beta chains were sequenced from one sample in a study of blood T cell repertoires in COVID-19. Here immunoSEQ multiplex PCR was the method, and the copy in TCRdb shows in-frame clones only, minus some. Counted here are 200,000 to 250,000 clones, around 86% occurring once; the ten biggest clones make up 5.2%. Sample: peripheral blood. Receptors originate from a woman in her sixties or seventies with COVID-19, enrolled during active disease.

The chain links TRBV29-1 to TRBJ2-7; 7 nucleotides agree with TRBD1. J was trimmed by 5 bases and V by 3 bases; bases with no gene match: 4. The length of the CDR3 is 12 residues. Germline V gives CDR1 SQVTM, CDR2 ANQGSEA. The CDR3 nucleotides read TGCAGCGTTGAGACAGGGAAGGACGAGCAGTACTTC. It translates to CSVETGKDEQYF.

The rearrangement links TRBV7-2 to TRBJ2-7; perhaps TRBD1 as D (6 bases). The V gene lost 4 bases and the J gene lost 2 bases, with 15 bases spanning the gap. The length of the CDR3 is 15 residues. Germline CDR1 SGHTA, CDR2 FQGNSA. This CDR3 is CASSSTGFPAYEQYF. Written as DNA, the CDR3 is TGTGCCAGCAGCTCCACAGGGTTTCCAGCCTACGAGCAGTACTTC.

The V call is TRBV5-4, the J call TRBJ1-3; TRBD1 matches 7 bases. V gave up 5 bases and J gave up 0 bases; unmatched junction bases: 5. Germline CDR1 and CDR2: SGHNT and YYREEE (reference sequence). This CDR3 comprises 15 residues. The DNA for the CDR3 is TGTGCCAGCAGTATGGACAGGCCCTCTGGAAACACCATATATTTT. Its protein is CASSMDRPSGNTIYF.

The CDR3, as DNA: TGTGCCAGCAGTTCTAGCGGGGTCCTCTCCTACAATGAGCAGTTCTTC. As protein: CASSSSGVLSYNEQFF. This chain links TRBV6-5 with TRBJ2-1, with TRBD2 matching over 9 bases. The CDR3 has 16 residues. With 4 bases clipped from V and 0 bases from J, the junction kept 4 bases outside the gene matches. The germline V gene has CDR1 MNHEY and CDR2 SVGAGI.

The chain links TRBV5-1 to TRBJ2-1; the match to TRBD2 covers 8 bases. The J segment lost 6 bases and the V segment lost 0 bases, leaving 5 bases of the junction unmatched. The length of the CDR3 is 15 residues. From germline, CDR1 is SGHRS and CDR2 YFSETQ. The chain's CDR3 is CASSLAGGTSNEQFF. Written as DNA, the CDR3 is TGCGCCAGCAGCTTGGCGGGAGGGACGAGCAATGAGCAGTTCTTC.

The CDR3 is CASSPQGRVQDTQYF. CDR3 in DNA: TGTGCCAGCAGTCCACAGGGTAGGGTTCAAGATACGCAGTATTTT. J is TRBJ2-3 and V is TRBV6-5; D is perhaps TRBD1 (6 bases). This CDR3 contains 15 residues. Germline CDR1 reads MNHEY; CDR2 reads SVGAGI. V gave up 5 bases and J gave up 5 bases, with 17 bases separating them.

V is TRBV7-3 and J is TRBJ2-2; 8 nucleotides agree with TRBD1. With 6 bases clipped from V and 3 bases from J, the junction kept 0 bases outside the gene matches. The CDR3 runs to 13 residues. The germline gives CDR1 SGHTA, CDR2 FQGTGA. CDR3 sequence: CASRGQDTGELFF. Here the CDR3 DNA reads TGTGCCAGCAGGGGACAGGACACCGGGGAGCTGTTTTTT.

V gene TRBV7-2 combines with J gene TRBJ2-2; perhaps TRBD1 as D (6 bases). The CDR3 extends over 15 amino acids. V was cut by 3 bases and J by 5 bases, with 13 bases left in between. In germline, CDR1 is SGHTA, CDR2 FQGNSA. CDR3: CASSFTRTVTGELFF. CDR3 in DNA: TGTGCCAGCAGCTTCACACGGACAGTTACCGGGGAGCTGTTTTTT.

The chain is built from TRBV30 and TRBJ1-1, with no clear D. Germline CDR1 GTSNPN, CDR2 SVGIG (reference sequence). Trimming removed 1 base at V and 1 base at J, with 7 bases between. The length of the CDR3 is 13 residues. CDR3 nucleotides: TGTGCCTGGAGTGGACAACAGAACACTGAAGCTTTCTTT. The encoded protein is CAWSGQQNTEAFF.

The chain carries TRBV4-3 and TRBJ1-1; perhaps TRBD1 as D (5 bases). CDR1 and CDR2 (germline): LGHNA, YSLEER. The CDR3 totals 16 residues. Trimming pared 0 bases from V and 1 base from J, leaving 12 bases between. For the CDR3, the DNA is TGCGCCAGCAGCCAAGATCTCCAGGGTGGGAACACTGAAGCTTTCTTT. It is translated as CASSQDLQGGNTEAFF.

This rearrangement joins TRBV4-2 to TRBJ1-4; D may be TRBD1 (6 bases). The CDR3 consists of 15 residues. Trimming shortened V by 4 bases and J by 8 bases, and 17 bases separated the two germline ends. Germline values: CDR1 LGHNA, CDR2 YNFKEQ. The CDR3: CASSPSGGAEEKLFF. The CDR3, as DNA: TGTGCCAGCAGCCCTTCGGGGGGCGCTGAGGAAAAACTGTTTTTT.

This chain connects TRBV25-1 to TRBJ1-2; D perhaps matches TRBD1 (6 bases). V lost 5 bases and J 4 bases, leaving 17 bases between the germline ends. The CDR3 runs to 15 residues. The V gene's germline CDR1 is MGHDK and CDR2 SYGVNS. This CDR3 is CASSHPGQTTYGYTF. The CDR3 coding sequence is TGTGCCAGCAGTCACCCGGGACAAACGACCTATGGCTACACCTTC.

The rearrangement links TRBV13 to TRBJ2-4, with D perhaps TRBD1 (5 bases). V lost 5 bases to trimming and J lost 4 bases, with 12 bases between them. From germline, CDR1 is PRHDT and CDR2 FYEKMQ (reference sequence). The CDR3 contains 14 residues. CDR3 DNA sequence: TGTGCCAGCAGCCGGCAGGGCGGAAAAAACATTCAGTACTTC. It codes for CASSRQGGKNIQYF.

This chain connects TRBV28 to TRBJ1-2; the match to TRBD1 covers 8 bases. Unmatched junction bases numbered 9, after V lost 5 bases and J lost 7 bases. The CDR3 length is 14 residues. Per the germline V gene, CDR1 is MDHEN and CDR2 is SYDVKM. The CDR3 sequence: CASSPFQGAVGYTF. CDR3 DNA: TGTGCCAGCAGTCCTTTTCAGGGGGCGGTTGGCTACACCTTC.

This chain links TRBV18 with TRBJ2-7; no clear D gene. The CDR3 runs 12 residues. Germline values: CDR1 KGHSH, CDR2 LQKENI. V was trimmed by 3 bases and J by 5 bases, leaving 8 bases between them. CDR3 residues: CASSPLEDEQYF. DNA of the CDR3: TGTGCCAGCTCACCTTTAGAAGACGAGCAGTACTTC.

J is TRBJ1-1 and V is TRBV6-5; perhaps TRBD1 as D (6 bases). This CDR3 has 15 amino acids. Between the trimmed V and J ends, which lost 4 bases and 4 bases, there was a span of 16 bases. Per the germline V gene, CDR1 is MNHEY and CDR2 is SVGAGI. In nucleotides, the CDR3 is TGTGCCAGCAGTTCCCACCAGGGGCGGGCCACTGAAGCTTTCTTT. It is translated as CASSSHQGRATEAFF.

The V and J genes are TRBV7-9 and TRBJ2-1, with D tentatively TRBD1 (5 bases). This CDR3 has 16 residues. With 5 bases removed from V and 6 bases from J, the gap between germline ends came to 20 bases. From germline, CDR1 is SEHNR and CDR2 FQNEAQ (reference sequence). Here the CDR3 DNA reads TGTGCCAGCAGCCCTCGAGACAGATCAATGTCCAATGAGCAGTTCTTC. Its translation: CASSPRDRSMSNEQFF.